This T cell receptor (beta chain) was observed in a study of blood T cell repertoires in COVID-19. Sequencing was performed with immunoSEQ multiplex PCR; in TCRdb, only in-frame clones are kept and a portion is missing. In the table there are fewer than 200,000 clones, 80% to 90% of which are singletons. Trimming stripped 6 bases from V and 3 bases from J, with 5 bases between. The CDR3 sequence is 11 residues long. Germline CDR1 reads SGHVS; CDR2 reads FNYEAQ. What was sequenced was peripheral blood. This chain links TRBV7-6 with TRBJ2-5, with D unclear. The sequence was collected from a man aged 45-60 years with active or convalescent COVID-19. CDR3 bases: TGTGCCAGCAGGAGTGAAGAGACCCAGTACTTC. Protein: CASRSEETQYF.